Included here is one T cell receptor (beta chain) sequence, with context. This specimen belongs to a study of T cell changes during pregnancy in multiple sclerosis. Germline lookup yields CDR1 MNHNY and CDR2 SVGAGI (reference sequence). This CDR3 has 14 amino acids. The V end was cut by 5 bases, the J end by 2 bases, with 10 bases between. Sequencing was performed with immunoSEQ multiplex PCR; in TCRdb, only in-frame clones are kept and a portion is missing. This sample has tens of thousands of clones, with 92% found just once. Source: CD4+ T cells from peripheral blood mononuclear cells, taken in the second trimester of pregnancy. This sequence originates from a female donor with multiple sclerosis, enrolled in a pregnancy study. The chain recombines TRBV6-6 with TRBJ1-5, with D possibly being TRBD1 (6 bases). The DNA for the CDR3 is TGTGCCAGCAGTACGACAGGTCGCAATCAGCCCCAGCATTTT. Its translation is CASSTTGRNQPQHF.